This is a list of T cell receptor beta chains from one sample in a study of regulatory T cells in long-lasting Graves disease. TCRdb ran MiXCR on the multiplex PCR reads and lists one entry per CDR3 protein. The data show approximately 470,000 distinct CDR3 sequences, around 16% seen once. The same data also contributed to another study, on T cells in Graves' hyperthyroidism and ophthalmopathy.

Sequences were derived from peripheral blood mononuclear cells (PBMCs), sampled at new diagnosis, from a patient treated with antithyroid drugs. The receptors stem from a man aged 35-49 years with Graves disease. Both conserved end residues are part of each CDR3. The D gene is left open where the match is weak. Clone size is stated in some rows and not others, as once, few, many or a class when expanded.

TRBV24-1	.	.	TRBJ1-2	TGTGCCACCAGTGATTTATACTATGGCTACACCTTC	CATSDLYYGYTF
TRBV12-3/TRBV12-4	TRBD1	many	TRBJ2-5	TGTGCCAGCAGTTTATACAGGGGTAGGCGTGAGACCCAGTACTTC	CASSLYRGRRETQYF
TRBV10-3	TRBD2	few	TRBJ2-1	TGTGCCATCAGAGGGGCCGGGACTAGCGGGAGCGGTGAGCAGTTCTTC	CAIRGAGTSGSGEQFF
TRBV7-2	.	few	TRBJ2-2	TGTGCCAGCAGCTCCAAGGCGGGCGGGGCAGCGAACACCGGGGAGCTGTTTTTT	CASSSKAGGAANTGELFF
TRBV9	.	few	TRBJ1-1	TGTGCCAGCAGCGTAGATCCGAGCATGAACACTGAAGCTTTCTTT	CASSVDPSMNTEAFF
TRBV7-2	TRBD2	.	TRBJ2-2	TGTGCCAGCAGCTTCGCCGGGGTCGGGAGGGCCGGAACCGGGGAGCTGTTTTTT	CASSFAGVGRAGTGELFF
TRBV7-2	.	many	TRBJ2-3	TGTGCCAGCAGCTTCGGGGGACTCTACACAGATACGCAGTATTTT	CASSFGGLYTDTQYF
TRBV18	TRBD1	many	TRBJ2-7	TGTGCCAGCTCAGTCGAACAGGGGTTCGACGAGCAGTACTTC	CASSVEQGFDEQYF
TRBV12-3/TRBV12-4	TRBD1	.	TRBJ2-2	TGTGCCAGCAGTCCTGGACAGGGGGCAAACACCGGGGAGCTGTTTTTT	CASSPGQGANTGELFF
TRBV28	TRBD2	many	TRBJ2-1	TGTGCCAGCAGTTCCGCTAGCGGGAGTTTGATTGAGCAGTTCTTC	CASSSASGSLIEQFF
TRBV2	.	many	TRBJ2-7	TGTGCCAGCTTAGGCATCTCCTACGAGCAGTACTTC	CASLGISYEQYF
TRBV3-1	.	many	TRBJ1-2	TGTGCCAGCAGCCGTTCAGGGACGGATGGCTACACCTTC	CASSRSGTDGYTF
TRBV18	.	many	TRBJ2-7	TGTGCCAGCTCACCGCAACAGGCCTACGAGCAGTACTTC	CASSPQQAYEQYF
TRBV10-3	.	few	TRBJ2-7	TGTGCCATAACCCCCGGGGGAGGCGAGCAGTACTTC	CAITPGGGEQYF